Listed here is a single TCR beta chain. Its antigen is undetermined. This may arise from a read error, as a much more abundant clone is one base away. The authors used template switching to add a universal primer site and gave cDNA unique molecular identifiers. MiXCR, applied by TCRdb to the 5' RACE reads, yields one record per CDR3 protein. The table has about 690,000 distinct CDR3 sequences, roughly 6% seen once. The sample originates from a study of identical twins. The study's findings and limits: In beta out-of-frame sequences, the excess sharing between twins was weaker.

Germline V gene data show CDR1 as MDHEN and CDR2 as SYDVKM. This CDR3 has 17 residues. Input material: naive T cells sorted from blood. The genes are TRBV28 and TRBJ2-5, with 13 positions matching TRBD2. This clonotype was obtained from a young man in good health. CDR3 sequence reads: CAGSKGLAGALQETQYF. The CDR3 coding sequence is TGTGCCGGCAGCAAAGGACTAGCGGGAGCGTTACAGGAGACCCAGTACTTC.